This T cell receptor (beta chain) was recovered during a study of regulatory T cells in long-lasting Graves disease. The study, taken as a whole, reports: Persistent cases favored TRBV28, TRBJ1-2 and TRBJ2-5.

Time point given: persistent/refractory GD, antithyroid drugs over 5 years with positive TRAb. Construction of the TCR library relied on RNA isolated from PBMCs. EDTA tubes were used for drawing 8.5 to 9 milliliters of peripheral blood. To make TCR beta libraries, researchers used iRepertoire HTBI primers and Arm-PCR of CDR3 regions. MiXCR, run by TCRdb on the multiplex PCR reads, gives a single entry per CDR3 protein. The profile covers some 430,000 distinct CDR3 sequences, with roughly 21% appearing a single time and 7% to 9% taken by the ten largest. Details on this clonotype: No antigen is known for it.

Germline V gene lookup returns CDR1 LNHDA and CDR2 SQIVND (reference sequence). The CDR3 sequence is 14 residues long. With 3 bases removed from V and 7 bases from J, the gap between germline ends came to 16 bases. The chain links TRBV19 to TRBJ2-7; tentative D call: TRBD2 (6 bases). The sample consisted of peripheral blood mononuclear cells (PBMCs), taken when the disease was refractory, from a patient treated with antithyroid drugs. This TCR came from a female donor with Graves disease. The CDR3 region is CASSMTGASSEQYF. Written as DNA, the CDR3 is TGTGCCAGTAGTATGACGGGAGCATCCTCGGAGCAGTACTTC.